This T cell receptor beta chain is drawn from a study of T cell responses to AZD1222 COVID-19 vaccine (TCRdb year 2021). Describing the broader study: A total of 233 trial participants underwent TCR sequencing, of whom some 210 received two doses of AZD1222 and about 26 received two doses of the MenACWY control vaccine. Trial participants were enrolled into age subgroups of 18-55, 56-69 and 70-plus years, which contained about 150, 28 and 57 TCR-sequenced participants, respectively.

The CDR3 regions of human TCRbeta chains were subjected to immunosequencing. Regarding the original processing steps: TCRs in the repertoires were matched against a reference library of SARS-CoV-2-specific TCRs that had been generated with the MIRA antigen-specificity platform. Breadth meant the fraction of unique TCRs that were SARS-CoV-2-associated, whereas depth meant the fraction of total T cells that were SARS-CoV-2-associated. Using the MIRA data, each spike-specific TCR was assigned both to the spike region to which the TCR was reactive and to a CD4 or CD8 class. Log10-transformed breadth and depth values were compared by one-way ANOVA with Sidak's multiple comparisons tests. Sourced from immuneACCESS, this table was stored by TCRdb with only in-frame sequences that have V and J called. A share of the clones is absent; for the studies checked, an unresolved V gene accounts for under half, and the remainder has no known explanation. The DNA gave D and trimming, while V, J and clone size come from that table. The sample contains around 150,000 clones, approximately 90% of them found a single time. The ten largest make up roughly 3.5% of the sample.

The time point label, as the study defines it: baseline before first vaccination. In light of the paper, this sample's treatment or condition label describes: meningococcal conjugate vaccine given as trial control. Vaccinee samples were obtained from the UK trials COV001 and COV002, which included a single-blind randomized controlled phase 2/3 trial of AZD1222 (ChAdOx1 nCoV-19) in healthy adults. For TCRbeta chain sequencing, PBMC samples were collected from trial participants at day 0 and at day 28 after the second dose. The research as a whole found: Vaccine-associated CD4 TCRs spanned the whole spike protein, with dominant responses in regions 160-218 and 743-854. Most participants were white British and females outnumbered males, and the authors suggested that clonal diversity may have been underestimated. Because no day 14 peak-response samples were available, repertoires were characterized only after the peak T cell response. Reportedly, almost half of the unique spike-specific TCRs recognized epitopes lying outside the regions that are mutated in the B.1.351 and B.1.1.7 variants. Conclusions about previously exposed vaccinees are limited because only five to seven AZD1222 recipients were SARS-CoV-2 seropositive at baseline. The 56-69-year group was small, and its depth increase did not reach significance, likely because of low power. After two AZD1222 doses, both the breadth and the depth of spike-specific TCRs were significantly higher than at day 0 and than in MenACWY recipients.

Trimming removed 8 bases from V and 4 bases from J, leaving 17 bases between the germline ends. From cysteine to phenylalanine, the CDR3 is 15 amino acids long. The sequence is cut down to CDR3 DNA, 45 bases in frame from base 1. The germline V gene sets CDR1 to KGHSH and CDR2 to LQKENI. As regards this clone: Its antigen specificity is not known. No base quality information exists; no much larger clone differs at one position.

The chain employs TRBV18 and TRBJ2-2, with the D gene possibly TRBD1 or TRBD2, each one fitting 5 bases. This TCR came from an adult in good health. The sample consisted of peripheral blood, taken on day 0 of MenACWY control vaccination. The base sequence is TGTGCCAGCCCGGGACCCCGAGGGAGCACCGGGGAGCTGTTTTTT. It encodes CASPGPRGSTGELFF.